The sequence of this TCR beta chain was determined in a study of cytomegalovirus exposure and HLA in healthy donors. PCR employed 60 Vbeta and 13 Jbeta primers. Assay: immunoSEQ multiplex PCR; the TCRdb copy retains only in-frame clones and omits some. The repertoire holds around 90,000 clones, 85% seen once, with about 7.2% in the top ten. This clone was seen once. Other DNA sequences from this sample encode an identical CDR3 as well. V gave up 0 bases and J gave up 2 bases, with 8 bases separating them. From germline, CDR1 is SGHRS and CDR2 YFSETQ. The CDR3 is 14 residues long. The sequencing input was PBMCs. The TCR sequence derives from a man in his forties or fifties in good health and CMV-seropositive. The chain joins TRBV5-1 to TRBJ2-5; D possibly corresponds to TRBD2 (6 bases). CDR3 protein: CASSLAGVQETQYF. CDR3 DNA: TGCGCCAGCAGCTTGGCGGGGGTACAAGAGACCCAGTACTTC.